Below are 30 T cell receptor beta chains sequenced from a single sample in a study of naive and memory T cell subsets (dated by TCRdb to about 2017). Library preparation was by UMI-ligation and nested PCR. The run used an Illumina MiSeq. The beta constant-region primer was an equimolar mix of two oligonucleotides covering both TRBC1 and TRBC2. The public reads were reanalyzed by TCRdb: fastp trimming at Q25, MiXCR alignment, in-frame beta chains only. Here each entry gathers all rows of one CDR3 protein and keeps the most common genes and DNA. This sample gives 140,000 to 150,000 distinct CDR3 sequences in total; about 18% of them show up just once. The ten largest clones capture 0.14% to 0.15% of the sample. What was sequenced was naive CD4+ T cells from blood. The cell subset or site label corresponds to: naive T cells, CD45RA high CD27+. The receptor source for this set is a human donor in good health.

This clonotype was observed many times. The rearrangement uses TRBV7-6 and TRBJ2-1; weak D call: TRBD2 (6 bases). The CDR3 totals 15 residues. The V end was cut by 4 bases, the J end by 2 bases, with 12 bases between. The germline V gene encodes CDR1 SGHVS and CDR2 FNYEAQ. The CDR3, as DNA: TGTGCCAGCAGCTCTGAACGGACTACCTACAATGAGCAGTTCTTC. Amino acids: CASSSERTTYNEQFF.

The CDR3 loop reads CASSLTGRADSPLHF. For the CDR3, the DNA is TGTGCCAGCAGCTTAACTGGCAGGGCGGATTCACCCCTCCACTTT. The V and J genes are TRBV7-3 and TRBJ1-6, with D perhaps matching TRBD1 (5 bases). Germline V gene data show CDR1 as SGHTA and CDR2 as FQGTGA. The V end lost 0 bases, the J end lost 8 bases, and 11 bases lay between the germline ends. The CDR3 spans 15 residues. Complete variable domain (other parts from reference TRBV7-3 and TRBJ1-6): GAGVSQTPSNKVTEKGKYVELRCDPISGHTALYWYRQSLGQGPEFLIYFQGTGAADDSGLPNDRFFAVRPEGSVSTLKIQRTERGDSAVYLCASSLTGRADSPLHFGNGTRLTVT.

The chain joins TRBV12-3 or TRBV12-4 to TRBJ2-3; 8 bases agree with TRBD2. V shed 1 base, J shed 4 bases, and the junction held 4 bases outside the gene matches. CDR3 size: 15 residues. CDR3 nucleotide sequence: TGTGCCAGCAGTTTAGAGAGCGGGAGAGCAGATACGCAGTATTTT. Its protein product is CASSLESGRADTQYF.

This clonotype was found a few times. The V gene is TRBV10-3, the J gene TRBJ2-7, with D perhaps TRBD1 or TRBD2 (5 bases each). Trimming took off 7 bases at V and 2 bases at J, with 15 bases between the two ends. The germline gives CDR1 ENHRY, CDR2 SYGVKD. The CDR3 consists of 14 residues. CDR3: CAITIGTGTYEQYF. The DNA for the CDR3 is TGTGCCATCACTATTGGGACCGGCACCTACGAGCAGTACTTC.

The J gene is TRBJ1-4, the V gene TRBV28; possible D gene TRBD1, 5 bases. Trimming removed 3 bases from V and 6 bases from J, with 11 bases in between. CDR3 length: 14 amino acids. The germline V gene has CDR1 MDHEN and CDR2 SYDVKM. The CDR3 here is CASSLGRLDEKLFF. The DNA for the CDR3 is TGTGCCAGCAGTTTGGGACGGTTGGATGAAAAACTGTTTTTT.

This chain connects TRBV24-1 to TRBJ2-3; D might be TRBD2 (5 bases). The CDR3 is 16 residues long. Germline V gene data show CDR1 as KGHDR and CDR2 as SFDVKD. V gave up 4 bases and J gave up 3 bases, with 16 bases separating them. The CDR3 DNA follows: TGTGCCACCAGTGAACTAGACGGTTTCCAAACAGATACGCAGTATTTT. Its translation is CATSELDGFQTDTQYF.

In this sample, this clonotype turned up a few times. The chain joins TRBV27 to TRBJ1-1; unclear D gene. Germline V gene data show CDR1 as MNHEY and CDR2 as SMNVEV (reference sequence). The V end was cut by 6 bases, the J end by 4 bases, with 12 bases between. The CDR3 covers 13 residues. CDR3 sequence (DNA): TGTGCCAGCAGCCAAGATAGTCGCACTGAAGCTTTCTTT. Translation gives CASSQDSRTEAFF.

CDR3: CASSWAGGGYEQYF. CDR3 DNA sequence: TGTGCCAGCAGTTGGGCCGGCGGGGGCTACGAGCAGTACTTC. This chain uses TRBV6-2 or TRBV6-3 with TRBJ2-7; 7 nucleotides line up with TRBD2. This CDR3 region has 14 residues. Per germline, CDR1 MNHEY and CDR2 SVGEGT. Trimming took 4 bases from V and 3 from J; bases not matched to a gene: 6.

This clonotype was detected only a few times. This sequence joins TRBV25-1 and TRBJ1-6, with unresolved D. The V and J ends lost 7 bases and 9 bases respectively, with 16 bases between them. The CDR3 loop spans 14 amino acids. From germline, CDR1 is MGHDK and CDR2 SYGVNS. The CDR3 sequence: CASIGGVSPSPLHF. CDR3 sequence (DNA): TGTGCCAGCATCGGTGGGGTGTCTCCTTCACCCCTCCACTTT.

This clonotype was counted only a few times. The chain combines TRBV5-1 with TRBJ2-1; TRBD1 matches 7 bases. CDR1 and CDR2 from the germline V gene are SGHRS and YFSETQ. With V trimmed by 4 bases and J by 4 bases, 2 bases remained unmatched. The CDR3 spans 13 residues. The CDR3 bases are TGCGCCAGCAGCGGGACAGAGTACAATGAGCAGTTCTTC. Encoded protein: CASSGTEYNEQFF. The variable domain in full, completed from reference TRBV5-1 and TRBJ2-1, reads KAGVTQTPRYLIKTRGQQVTLSCSPISGHRSVSWYQQTPGQGLQFLFEYFSETQRNKGNFPGRFSGRQFSNSRSEMNVSTLELGDSALYLCASSGTEYNEQFFGPGTRLTVL.

This clonotype was seen a handful of times. The rearrangement uses TRBV7-2 and TRBJ2-3; 7 bases agree with TRBD2. The CDR3 contains 14 residues. V dropped 5 bases and J dropped 1; count of bases not matched to a gene: 3. Per germline, CDR1 SGHTA and CDR2 FQGNSA. The CDR3 sequence is CASSPSGGTDTQYF. The CDR3 nucleotides are TGTGCCAGCAGCCCTAGCGGAGGCACAGATACGCAGTATTTT. The full variable domain, in which reference TRBV7-2 and TRBJ2-3 provide the parts outside the CDR3, is GAGVSQSPSNKVTEKGKDVELRCDPISGHTALYWYRQSLGQGLEFLIYFQGNSAPDKSGLPSDRFSAERTGGSVSTLTIQRTQQEDSAVYLCASSPSGGTDTQYFGPGTRLTVL.

This chain links TRBV3-1 with TRBJ2-7; 7 positions match TRBD1. V lost 3 bases and J lost 0; bases outside the gene matches: 17. The CDR3 sequence is 19 residues long. CDR1 is LGHDT and CDR2 is YNNKEL in the germline V gene (reference sequence). CDR3 protein: CASSHSVLRGPFGSYEQYF. The CDR3 DNA is TGTGCCAGCAGCCACAGTGTACTAAGGGGGCCGTTTGGCTCCTACGAGCAGTACTTC.

This clonotype was found a few times. The chain carries TRBV5-1 and TRBJ2-5; 7 bases fit TRBD2. CDR3 length equals 13 residues. V lost 4 bases, J lost 2 bases, and 2 bases stayed unmatched. Germline CDR1 SGHRS, CDR2 YFSETQ. The chain's CDR3 is CASSAGLQETQYF. CDR3 DNA: TGCGCCAGCAGCGCGGGACTACAAGAGACCCAGTACTTC.

This clonotype was seen repeatedly, ten times or more. V usage is TRBV3-1 and J usage is TRBJ2-7, with 7 bases matching TRBD2. V shed 0 bases and J 2 bases; nucleotides not matched to a gene: 7. The germline V gene encodes CDR1 LGHDT and CDR2 YNNKEL (reference sequence). The CDR3 is 16 residues long. The CDR3 nucleotides are TGTGCCAGCAGCCAAGACCGGGACTATCCCACCTACGAGCAGTACTTC. Protein: CASSQDRDYPTYEQYF.

The gene calls are TRBV2 and TRBJ2-7; TRBD2 matches 7 bases. The CDR3 is made up of 13 amino acids. With 6 bases clipped from V and 7 bases from J, the junction kept 9 bases outside the gene matches. Germline V gene lookup returns CDR1 SNHLY and CDR2 FYNNEI. The CDR3 DNA sequence: TGTGCCAGCAGAGGGGATGTCGGGGGGGAGCAGTACTTC. It codes for CASRGDVGGEQYF.

The chain uses TRBV20-1 and TRBJ1-1; D unclear. Trimming removed 4 bases at V and 4 bases at J, with 16 bases between. This CDR3 has 14 amino acids. CDR1 and CDR2 (germline): DFQATT, SNEGSKA (reference sequence). The CDR3 spells CSATGSGPGTEAFF. CDR3 nucleotides: TGCAGTGCTACGGGCTCCGGACCGGGCACTGAAGCTTTCTTT.

This clonotype was recorded a few times. The chain joins TRBV20-1 to TRBJ1-3; D gene ambiguous. Germline CDR1 and CDR2: DFQATT and SNEGSKA (reference sequence). The V and J ends lost 5 bases and 0 bases respectively, with 17 bases between them. CDR3 size: 16 residues. The CDR3 DNA is TGCAGTGCTGACCCCGCAGACTCCCTCTCTGGAAACACCATATATTTT. As protein: CSADPADSLSGNTIYF.

This clonotype was counted between two and nine times. The chain combines TRBV12-3 or TRBV12-4 with TRBJ2-5; 9 bases agree with TRBD1. J gave up 4 bases and V 5 bases, and 2 bases lay outside the gene matches. The CDR3 runs 13 residues. CDR3: CASSGTGRETQYF. CDR3 bases: TGTGCCAGCAGTGGGACAGGGCGAGAGACCCAGTACTTC.

This clonotype was seen only a few times. This rearrangement joins TRBV6-1 to TRBJ1-1; D is ambiguous. Trimming pared 4 bases from V and 3 bases from J, leaving 15 bases between. CDR3 size: 15 residues. Germline assignment: CDR1 MNHNS and CDR2 SASEGT. In DNA, the CDR3 is TGTGCCAGCAGTGTCTTGTGGACGCAGGACACTGAAGCTTTCTTT. It codes for CASSVLWTQDTEAFF.

The rearrangement links TRBV7-2 to TRBJ2-2; D gene uncertain. From germline, CDR1 is SGHTA and CDR2 FQGNSA. The V end was cut by 1 base, the J end by 9 bases, with 9 bases between. The CDR3 is 13 amino acids. In DNA form, the CDR3 reads TGTGCCAGCAGCTTAGGTAGTGACCGGGAGCTGTTTTTT. Protein: CASSLGSDRELFF. Combining the CDR3 with reference TRBV7-2 and TRBJ2-2 gives the whole variable domain GAGVSQSPSNKVTEKGKDVELRCDPISGHTALYWYRQSLGQGLEFLIYFQGNSAPDKSGLPSDRFSAERTGGSVSTLTIQRTQQEDSAVYLCASSLGSDRELFFGEGSRLTVL.

The chain carries TRBV11-2 and TRBJ1-4, with TRBD1 as a possible D gene (6 bases). With 6 bases removed from V and 8 bases from J, the gap between germline ends came to 22 bases. Germline values: CDR1 SGHAT, CDR2 FQNNGV. The CDR3 spans 16 residues. This chain's CDR3 is CASSPGTGGTGEKLFF. Here the CDR3 DNA reads TGTGCCAGCAGTCCCGGAACCGGGGGCACTGGCGAAAAACTGTTTTTT.

This clonotype was recorded a few times. V gene TRBV10-3 combines with J gene TRBJ2-7; no reliable D call. CDR3 length: 11 residues. V lost 6 bases and J lost 2, with 5 bases in between. Germline-derived CDR1 and CDR2 are ENHRY and SYGVKD. The CDR3 reads CAISPAYEQYF. CDR3 bases: TGTGCCATCAGCCCCGCCTACGAGCAGTACTTC.

In its sample, this clonotype was seen a few times. V is TRBV12-3 or TRBV12-4 and J is TRBJ1-2; D ambiguous. The CDR3 is made up of 15 amino acids. Deletions cut 5 bases from V and 5 bases from J, with 18 bases between. The CDR3 DNA follows: TGTGCCAGCAGTCCGCTTATGGGGAGCCCATATGGCTACACCTTC. Translated: CASSPLMGSPYGYTF.

This clonotype was picked up a small number of times. The chain uses TRBV5-1 and TRBJ2-5; 7 bases match TRBD1. Germline CDR1 and CDR2: SGHRS and YFSETQ. V shed 4 bases and J 2 bases; nucleotides not matched to a gene: 8. The CDR3 runs to 15 residues. The CDR3 sequence is CASSPSGQIQETQYF. The CDR3, as DNA: TGCGCCAGCAGCCCATCGGGACAGATTCAAGAGACCCAGTACTTC.

The V and J genes are TRBV28 and TRBJ1-1; D is uncertain. The germline gives CDR1 MDHEN, CDR2 SYDVKM. The CDR3 runs to 16 residues. Trimming shortened V by 7 bases and J by 1 base, and 19 bases separated the two germline ends. CDR3 sequence reads: CASTPQGETANTEAFF. The DNA for the CDR3 is TGTGCCAGCACCCCCCAAGGTGAAACGGCGAACACTGAAGCTTTCTTT.

The V and J genes are TRBV24-1 and TRBJ2-3; D is unresolved. CDR1 is KGHDR, CDR2 SFDVKD, per germline. V was trimmed by 4 bases and J by 0 bases, leaving 10 bases between them. This CDR3 is built from 15 residues. The DNA for the CDR3 is TGTGCCACCAGTGACTCGAAGCGAAGCACAGATACGCAGTATTTT. Translation: CATSDSKRSTDTQYF.

A few counts support this clonotype. The genes are TRBV12-3 or TRBV12-4 and TRBJ2-7; D perhaps matches TRBD1 (6 bases). V was pared by 5 bases and J by 7 bases, with 18 bases between. The CDR3 contains 14 residues. CDR3 amino acids: CASSAGVPLEEQYF. CDR3 DNA: TGTGCCAGCAGTGCAGGGGTCCCATTGGAGGAGCAGTACTTC.

This clonotype was found a few times. The genes are TRBV20-1 and TRBJ2-1, with 8 bases matching TRBD2. Losses at the gene ends were 3 bases for V and 3 bases for J; bases not matched to a gene: 13. The CDR3 length is 17 residues. Germline CDR1 DFQATT, CDR2 SNEGSKA (reference sequence). In nucleotides, the CDR3 is TGCAGTGCTAGGCGAGCGGGAGCCGGGGAAGGCTACAATGAGCAGTTCTTC. It yields the protein CSARRAGAGEGYNEQFF.

The chain recombines TRBV5-5 with TRBJ1-5; a possible D gene is TRBD1 (6 bases). Germline CDR1 is SGHKS and CDR2 is YYEKEE (reference sequence). The CDR3 has 14 residues. V lost 4 bases to trimming and J lost 2 bases, with 10 bases between them. The DNA of the CDR3 is TGTGCCAGCAGCGCAAGGGGGGGCAATCAGCCCCAGCATTTT. Its translation: CASSARGGNQPQHF.

This clonotype has more than one count but fewer than ten. V usage is TRBV7-2 and J usage is TRBJ2-3, with TRBD2 identical over 15 bases. With 5 bases clipped from V and 4 bases from J, the junction kept 4 bases outside the gene matches. The CDR3 length is 16 residues. The germline V gene has CDR1 SGHTA and CDR2 FQGNSA. The CDR3 DNA follows: TGTGCCAGCAGCCTGGGACTAGCGGGAGGAGCAGATACGCAGTATTTT. Amino acids: CASSLGLAGGADTQYF.